The 10 T cell receptor beta chains in this list originate from one sample, sequenced in a study of a mutant IDH1 vaccine in newly diagnosed glioma. These receptors have no known antigen. As to time point: week 5, during vaccination. Alongside topical imiquimod, each dose of vaccine comprised 300 ug of mutant IDH1 20-mer peptide. TCRdb's copy holds only in-frame clones and misses some; the assay was immunoSEQ multiplex PCR. This table has 39,000 or so clones, around 78% appearing once. Sequencing used PBMCs, obtained from a glioma patient whose treatment included an IDH1 peptide vaccine. Receptor source: a man aged 40-55 years with glioma.

V usage is TRBV5-1 and J usage is TRBJ1-6, with D unresolved. CDR1 and CDR2 (germline): SGHRS, YFSETQ. Trimming stripped 0 bases from V and 11 bases from J, with 15 bases between. The CDR3 extends over 15 amino acids. The DNA for the CDR3 is TGCGCCAGCAGCTTGGTAGGACCCAGATACGCACCCCTCCACTTT. It specifies CASSLVGPRYAPLHF.

The CDR3 DNA is TGTGCTAGTGGTTTGGTACGATTGGGTTATAGCAATCAGCCCCAGCATTTT. It specifies CASGLVRLGYSNQPQHF. The chain couples TRBV12-5 to TRBJ1-5; no definite D call. Germline-derived CDR1 and CDR2 are LGHNT and FRNRAP. V shed 0 bases and J shed 0 bases, with 12 bases lying between them. CDR3 length equals 17 residues.

This clone was recorded once. The chain combines TRBV9 with TRBJ1-4; 8 bases map to TRBD1. The CDR3 sequence is 16 residues long. Germline V gives CDR1 SGDLS, CDR2 YYNGEE. With 3 bases clipped from V and 10 bases from J, the junction kept 14 bases outside the gene matches. The DNA for the CDR3 is TGTGCCAGCAGCGCAAGACAGGGGTCCAATCCCCGAAAACTGTTTTTT. Encoded protein: CASSARQGSNPRKLFF.

CDR3 residues: CASSGGTGGEVGNQPQHF. CDR3 nucleotides: TGTGCCAGCAGCGGGGGGACAGGGGGCGAAGTTGGCAATCAGCCCCAGCATTTT. The chain links TRBV9 to TRBJ1-5; 12 nucleotides line up with TRBD1. This CDR3 is 18 amino acids long. CDR1 is SGDLS and CDR2 is YYNGEE in the germline V gene. After removal of 3 bases from V and 2 bases from J, the junction contained 9 bases not matched to a gene.

The rearrangement joins TRBV5-6 to TRBJ1-2; the match to TRBD1 covers 7 bases. Trimming removed 4 bases from V and 2 bases from J; junction bases left unmatched: 5. This CDR3 region has 14 residues. The germline gives CDR1 SGHDT, CDR2 YYEEEE. The CDR3 bases are TGTGCCAGCAGCATACTGGGACAGAACTATGGCTACACCTTC. This sequence encodes CASSILGQNYGYTF.

The CDR3 spells CASSQVDSMGTQYF. The CDR3 nucleotides are TGTGCCAGCAGCCAAGTTGACAGCATGGGGACCCAGTACTTC. The J gene is TRBJ2-5, the V gene TRBV4-2; D may be TRBD1 (5 bases). Germline CDR1 is LGHNA and CDR2 is YNFKEQ. Trimming removed 1 base from V and 7 bases from J, with 13 bases in between. The CDR3 covers 14 residues.

The gene calls are TRBV12-5 and TRBJ1-4; 8 nucleotides line up with TRBD1. Looked up from germline, CDR1 is LGHNT and CDR2 is FRNRAP. The CDR3 is 15 amino acids. V shed 7 bases and J 2 bases; nucleotides not matched to a gene: 6. The CDR3 DNA is TGTGCTAGTGCCTTCTCAGGGGGCACTAATGAAAAACTGTTTTTT. Translated: CASAFSGGTNEKLFF.

The chain carries TRBV7-9 and TRBJ2-7; perhaps D is TRBD1 or TRBD2 (7 bases each). Trimming stripped 4 bases from V and 6 bases from J, with 19 bases between. The CDR3 spans 15 residues. Germline values: CDR1 SEHNR, CDR2 FQNEAQ (reference sequence). The CDR3 DNA follows: TGTGCCAGCAGCTCAGGGGGGGGGCAGGAGGGCGAGCAGTACTTC. It translates to CASSSGGGQEGEQYF.

V usage is TRBV15 and J usage is TRBJ1-1; the D gene is possibly TRBD1 (5 bases). The V end lost 0 bases, the J end lost 0 bases, and 11 bases lay between the germline ends. The CDR3 runs 16 residues. Germline CDR1 and CDR2: LNHNV and YYDKDF (reference sequence). The CDR3 DNA reads as TGTGCCACCAGCAGAGATGTCAAGGGGATGAACACTGAAGCTTTCTTT. This encodes CATSRDVKGMNTEAFF.

This chain connects TRBV7-8 to TRBJ1-5; TRBD1 might be the D (5 bases). The germline V and J ends were trimmed by 2 bases and 7 bases, with 9 bases remaining between them. CDR1 is SGHVS and CDR2 is FQNEAQ in the germline V gene. This CDR3 is 13 amino acids long. The CDR3 here is CASSLQGRQPQHF. The CDR3 nucleotides are TGTGCCAGCAGCTTACAGGGTCGACAGCCCCAGCATTTT.